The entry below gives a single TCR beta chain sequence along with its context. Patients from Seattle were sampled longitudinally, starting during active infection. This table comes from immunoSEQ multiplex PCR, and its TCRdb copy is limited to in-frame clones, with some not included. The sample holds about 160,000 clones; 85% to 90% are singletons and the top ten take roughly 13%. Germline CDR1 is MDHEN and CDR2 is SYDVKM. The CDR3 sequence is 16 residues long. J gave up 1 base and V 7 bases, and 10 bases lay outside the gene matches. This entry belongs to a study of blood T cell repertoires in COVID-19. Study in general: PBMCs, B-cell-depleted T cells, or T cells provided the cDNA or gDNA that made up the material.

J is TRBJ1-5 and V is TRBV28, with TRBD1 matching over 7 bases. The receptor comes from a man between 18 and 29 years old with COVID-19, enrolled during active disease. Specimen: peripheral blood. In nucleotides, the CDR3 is TGTGCCAGCACGCCATCGAGACAGGGAAGCAATCAGCCCCAGCATTTT. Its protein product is CASTPSRQGSNQPQHF. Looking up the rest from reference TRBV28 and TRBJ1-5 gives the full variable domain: DVKVTQSSRYLVKRTGEKVFLECVQDMDHENMFWYRQDPGLGLRLIYFSYDVKMKEKGDIPEGYSVSREKKERFSLILESASTNQTSMYLCASTPSRQGSNQPQHFGDGTRLSIL.